This is a list of T cell receptor beta chains from one sample in a study of T cell repertoires in cytomegalovirus infection. TCRdb re-analysed the reads in MiXCR, keeping a single row per CDR3 protein. This table holds roughly 310,000 distinct CDR3 sequences, 17% found once. Sequencing input: PBMCs. The receptors here all came from a human donor in good health (CMV status not recorded). Some clones in this sample may be carry-over from other donors' samples. CDR3s include the opening cysteine and the closing phenylalanine or tryptophan. Fields, in order: D gene, V gene, J gene, clone size, CDR3 protein, CDR3 DNA. The D gene is left open where the match is weak. Only some rows state a clone size, as once, few, many or a class for expanded clones.

.	TRBV7-2	TRBJ2-1	.	CASSLDRGTFNEQFF	TGTGCCAGCAGCTTAGATCGGGGTACTTTCAATGAGCAGTTCTTC
.	TRBV6-5	TRBJ1-2	many	CASSYDFNTGGFYGYTF	TGTGCCAGCAGTTACGACTTCAACACGGGGGGCTTCTATGGCTACACCTTC
.	TRBV7-3	TRBJ2-2	many	CASSLVGSGELFF	TGTGCCAGCAGCCTCGTCGGTTCCGGGGAGCTGTTTTTT
.	TRBV12-3/TRBV12-4	TRBJ1-1	.	CASSLSGAAAFF	TGTGCCAGCAGTTTATCCGGGGCCGCAGCTTTCTTT
TRBD1	TRBV20-1	TRBJ1-5	few	CSARGTGHKFNQPQHF	TGCAGTGCTAGGGGGACAGGTCATAAATTTAATCAGCCCCAGCATTTT
.	TRBV12-3/TRBV12-4	TRBJ1-6	many	CASSFQSNNSPLHF	TGTGCCAGCAGTTTCCAGTCCAATAATTCACCCCTCCACTTT
TRBD1	TRBV10-3	TRBJ2-3	.	CATQGQDLDTQYF	TGTGCCACGCAGGGACAGGACTTGGATACGCAGTATTTT
.	TRBV6-1	TRBJ1-2	few	CASSLDGWRSYTF	TGTGCCAGCAGCCTGGACGGCTGGCGGAGCTACACCTTC
.	TRBV7-9	TRBJ2-7	once	CASSLAGTISYEQYF	TGTGCCAGCAGCTTAGCCGGGACCATCTCCTACGAGCAGTACTTC
.	TRBV20-1	TRBJ1-4	.	CSARTNEKLFF	TGCAGTGCTAGAACTAATGAAAAACTGTTTTTT
.	TRBV6-6	TRBJ1-1	.	CASRLQGGTEAFF	TGTGCCAGCCGCCTACAGGGAGGCACTGAAGCTTTCTTT
.	TRBV28	TRBJ1-2	few	CASSLYSRAGYGYTF	TGTGCCAGCAGTTTATATTCCAGGGCTGGCTATGGCTACACCTTC
.	TRBV28	TRBJ2-7	few	CASSFPPQIYEQYF	TGTGCCAGCAGTTTCCCCCCACAAATCTACGAGCAGTACTTC
TRBD1	TRBV11-1	TRBJ1-5	.	CARNSGTGGYQPQHF	TGTGCCAGAAATTCCGGGACAGGGGGTTATCAGCCCCAGCATTTT
.	TRBV7-8	TRBJ2-6	many	CASSYTVSGANVLTF	TGTGCCAGCAGCTACACGGTATCTGGGGCCAACGTCCTGACTTTC
.	TRBV4-3	TRBJ1-1	few	CASSQEYLYGEAFF	TGCGCCAGCAGCCAAGAGTACCTCTACGGGGAAGCTTTCTTT
TRBD1	TRBV4-1	TRBJ1-5	many	CASSQLTGRNQPQHF	TGCGCCAGCAGCCAATTGACAGGGCGCAATCAGCCCCAGCATTTT
.	TRBV25-1	TRBJ2-1	.	CASSEMDHNEQFF	TGTGCCAGCAGTGAAATGGACCACAATGAGCAGTTCTTC
.	TRBV7-9	TRBJ1-1	many	CASSLGAGTLLNTEAFF	TGTGCCAGCAGCTTAGGGGCCGGGACATTACTGAACACTGAAGCTTTCTTT
TRBD2	TRBV27	TRBJ2-1	many	CASSFAGIKRGASYNEQFF	TGTGCCAGCAGTTTTGCGGGGATCAAGCGGGGGGCCTCCTACAATGAGCAGTTCTTC
.	TRBV9	TRBJ2-1	many	CASSTTGTPMNEQFF	TGTGCCAGCAGCACTACCGGGACTCCGATGAATGAGCAGTTCTTC
.	TRBV19	TRBJ2-7	.	CASSIRDGYEQYF	TGTGCCAGTAGTATCCGGGACGGCTACGAGCAGTACTTC
.	TRBV5-1	TRBJ1-6	.	CASSFDSRDSPLHF	TGCGCCAGCAGTTTCGACAGCCGGGATTCACCCCTCCACTTT
.	TRBV7-5	TRBJ2-5	many	CISVPEAGTSGELQETQYF	.
.	TRBV4-2	TRBJ2-7	.	CASSQLGTEQYF	TGTGCCAGCAGCCAACTAGGAACCGAGCAGTACTTC
.	TRBV5-1	TRBJ2-7	.	CASSFDRVSEQYF	TGCGCCAGCAGCTTTGATAGGGTAAGCGAGCAGTACTTC
.	TRBV7-9	TRBJ2-5	many	CASSFPGARGTQYF	TGTGCCAGCAGCTTTCCGGGGGCTCGGGGGACCCAGTACTTC
.	TRBV25-1	TRBJ2-7	many	CASSGRTPISYEQYF	TGTGCCAGCAGTGGGCGGACACCAATCTCCTACGAGCAGTACTTC
.	TRBV29-1	TRBJ2-3	.	CSVEVGLITDTQYF	TGCAGCGTTGAAGTAGGGCTAATTACAGATACGCAGTATTTT
.	TRBV7-9	TRBJ2-3	few	CASSLKAKGPQDTQYF	TGTGCCAGCAGCCTAAAAGCCAAGGGACCTCAGGATACGCAGTATTTT
TRBD2	TRBV6-1	TRBJ2-1	.	CASEAGGPYNEQFF	TGTGCCAGCGAGGCGGGGGGCCCCTACAATGAGCAGTTCTTC
TRBD1	TRBV20-1	TRBJ2-7	.	CSASRTGGVGGQYF	TGCAGTGCTAGTCGGACAGGGGGCGTCGGGGGGCAGTACTTC
.	TRBV6-2/TRBV6-3	TRBJ2-7	many	CASSYPITQAMSSYEQYF	TGTGCCAGCAGTTACCCCATCACACAGGCGATGAGCTCCTACGAGCAGTACTTC
.	TRBV7-8	TRBJ1-1	many	CASSLSRVLNTEAFF	TGTGCCAGCAGCTTAAGCAGGGTATTGAACACTGAAGCTTTCTTT
.	TRBV6-8	TRBJ1-5	.	CASSRSWEQSSNQPQHF	TGTGCCAGCAGTAGATCATGGGAACAGTCAAGCAATCAGCCCCAGCATTTT
TRBD1	TRBV20-1	TRBJ1-2	few	CSARDRGGSNYGYTF	TGCAGTGCTCGGGACAGGGGGGGAAGTAACTATGGCTACACCTTC
.	TRBV12-3/TRBV12-4	TRBJ2-2	many	CASSNDWLNTGELFF	TGTGCCAGCAGCAACGACTGGCTGAACACCGGGGAGCTGTTTTTT
.	TRBV3-1	TRBJ1-1	many	CASSQEGYGTEAFF	TGTGCCAGCAGCCAAGAGGGATATGGCACTGAAGCTTTCTTT
TRBD1	TRBV19	TRBJ2-1	.	CASSRTGRLYNEQFF	TGTGCCAGTAGTAGGACAGGCAGACTCTACAATGAGCAGTTCTTC
.	TRBV15	TRBJ2-1	many	CATSRAGGEQFF	TGTGCCACCAGCAGAGCCGGAGGTGAGCAGTTCTTC
.	TRBV12-3/TRBV12-4	TRBJ1-2	.	CASSPGTATYGYTF	TGTGCCAGCAGTCCGGGGACGGCCACTTATGGCTACACCTTC
.	TRBV12-3/TRBV12-4	TRBJ2-7	few	CASSLSHGGGHLNGQYF	TGTGCCAGCAGTTTAAGTCATGGGGGGGGACATTTAAACGGGCAGTACTTC
.	TRBV6-5	TRBJ1-6	.	CASREIFGSSYNSPLHF	TGTGCCAGCAGGGAAATTTTCGGGAGCTCCTATAATTCACCCCTCCACTTT
TRBD1	TRBV25-1	TRBJ2-7	many	CASGRQGAWEQYF	TGTGCCAGCGGCAGACAGGGGGCATGGGAGCAGTACTTC
TRBD1	TRBV6-1	TRBJ2-7	many	CASRSRGTGGYEQYF	TGTGCCAGCAGGTCCCGGGGGACAGGGGGGTACGAGCAGTACTTC
TRBD2	TRBV25-1	TRBJ2-5	.	CASSLRGVEQETQYF	TGTGCCAGCAGTTTGCGGGGGGTTGAGCAAGAGACCCAGTACTTC
TRBD1	TRBV4-1	TRBJ2-2	few	CASSQEGKAGGGELFF	TGCGCCAGCAGCCAAGAGGGGAAGGCAGGGGGCGGGGAGCTGTTTTTT
.	TRBV19	TRBJ2-2	.	CASSIGGGTGELFF	TGTGCCAGTAGTATCGGAGGGGGGACCGGGGAGCTGTTTTTT